This TCR beta chain was retrieved from a study of technical replicates of blood from a few donors. Clones were read by immunoSEQ multiplex PCR, and TCRdb kept only the in-frame ones, dropping some. The data hold approximately 90,000 clones, with about 95% observed a single time. Germline-derived CDR1 and CDR2 are MNHEY and SMNVEV (reference sequence). The CDR3 consists of 13 residues. V gave up 5 bases and J gave up 4 bases; unmatched junction bases: 3. The sequence was obtained from a human donor in good health. V is TRBV27 and J is TRBJ1-2, with 8 nucleotides matching TRBD1. Source material: T cells isolated from PBMCs. CDR3 sequence: CASSNDRGYGYTF. CDR3 nucleotide sequence: TGTGCCAGCAGTAATGACAGGGGCTATGGCTACACCTTC.